Below, 2 T cell receptor beta chains from the same sample are listed, as sequenced in a study of cytomegalovirus exposure and HLA in healthy donors. The PCR made use of 60 Vbeta and 13 Jbeta primers. Sequenced by immunoSEQ multiplex PCR; TCRdb stores in-frame clones only, minus some. Of 100,000 to 150,000 clones listed, over 75% were seen once; the top ten hold under 2%. Sequenced sample: PBMCs. These receptor sequences come from a boy between 5 and 17 years old in good health and CMV-seronegative.

The CDR3 spells CASSVGPQQGAIGTQYF. The CDR3 DNA reads as TGTGCCAGCAGCGTAGGGCCCCAACAGGGGGCTATAGGAACCCAGTACTTC. This chain links TRBV9 with TRBJ2-5, with 9 bases lining up with TRBD1. CDR3 length equals 17 residues. CDR1 and CDR2 (germline): SGDLS, YYNGEE. V trimming: 0 bases; J trimming: 8 bases; junction bases outside the gene matches: 14.

This chain connects TRBV7-2 to TRBJ2-1, with TRBD2 identical over 11 bases. The V segment lost 5 bases and the J segment 8 bases; nucleotides outside the gene matches: 8. This CDR3 is built from 15 residues. Germline loops: CDR1 SGHTA, CDR2 FQGNSA. CDR3 sequence reads: CASSRSSGRIDEQFF. For the CDR3, the DNA is TGTGCCAGCAGCAGATCTAGCGGGAGGATCGATGAGCAGTTCTTC.